These T cell receptor beta chains were read from a single sample in a study of cytotoxic CD8 clonotypes in ibrutinib-treated CLL. TCRdb's copy holds only in-frame clones and misses some; the assay was immunoSEQ multiplex PCR. The sample has 150,000 to 200,000 clones, more than 70% seen once. The sample consisted of PBMCs, taken at disease progression, from a patient treated with ibrutinib. The receptor source for this set is a human donor with chronic lymphocytic leukemia. Each CDR3 is given with its conserved first and last residue. Each record gives: V gene, D gene, J gene, clone size, CDR3 DNA, CDR3 protein. A D gene is named only where the DNA matches it firmly. Clone size is not always given. Where it is, it says once, few, many or a class for expanded clones.

V: TRBV5-6; D: NA; J: TRBJ2-7; size: NA; DNA: TGTGCCAGCAGCCCGGGGGTAGTCTACGAGCAGTACTTC; CDR3: CASSPGVVYEQYF
V: TRBV19; D: TRBD2; J: TRBJ2-3; size: NA; DNA: TGTGCCAGTAGTATTGGACTAGCGGGAGATTTGGCAGATACGCAGTATTTT; CDR3: CASSIGLAGDLADTQYF
V: TRBV5-4; D: NA; J: TRBJ1-5; size: NA; DNA: TGTGCCAGCAGCGGGGCCCCGTGGACGCAAAATCAGCCCCAGCATTTT; CDR3: CASSGAPWTQNQPQHF
V: TRBV20-1; D: NA; J: TRBJ2-7; size: few; DNA: TGCAGTGTTGGGCCCTACGAGCAGTACTTC; CDR3: CSVGPYEQYF
V: TRBV27; D: NA; J: TRBJ2-7; size: NA; DNA: TGTGCCAGCAGTCTAAACCCCGGGACGGTATCCTACGAGCAGTACTTC; CDR3: CASSLNPGTVSYEQYF
V: TRBV7-6; D: NA; J: TRBJ2-1; size: NA; DNA: TGTGCCAGCAGCTTAGGCGGCAGTCCCCGGAGCAATGAGCAGTTCTTC; CDR3: CASSLGGSPRSNEQFF
V: TRBV14; D: NA; J: TRBJ1-3; size: NA; DNA: TGTGCCAGCAGCCAAGGGGGAGCTGGAAACACCATATATTTT; CDR3: CASSQGGAGNTIYF
V: TRBV10-1; D: TRBD2; J: TRBJ2-5; size: NA; DNA: TGCGCCAGCAGTGCCCTAGCGGGCATACAAGAGACCCAGTACTTC; CDR3: CASSALAGIQETQYF
V: TRBV11-3; D: NA; J: TRBJ2-7; size: NA; DNA: TGTGCCAGCAGCTTGTTCGCTAGATCTTCCACCTACGAGCAGTACTTC; CDR3: CASSLFARSSTYEQYF
V: TRBV4-2; D: TRBD1; J: TRBJ1-5; size: NA; DNA: TGTGCCAGCAGTATTACAGGGGGCGAAGCGTCCCAGCCCCAGCATTTT; CDR3: CASSITGGEASQPQHF
V: TRBV6-1; D: TRBD2; J: TRBJ2-7; size: NA; DNA: TGTGCCAGCAACCAGAACGGACTAGTCTCTAACGAGCAGTACTTC; CDR3: CASNQNGLVSNEQYF
V: TRBV29-1; D: NA; J: TRBJ2-5; size: NA; DNA: TGCAGCGTTGAGCCCCGTGGGTCTTCAAAGACCCAGTACTTC; CDR3: CSVEPRGSSKTQYF
V: TRBV11-3; D: TRBD2; J: TRBJ2-4; size: NA; DNA: TGTGCCAGCAGCCTCTCTAGCGGGAGCGAAAACATTCAGTACTTC; CDR3: CASSLSSGSENIQYF
V: TRBV4-3; D: TRBD2; J: TRBJ2-7; size: NA; DNA: TGCGCCAGCAGCCAAGCTCGGGCTAGCGGGACCCTTGACGAGCAGTACTTC; CDR3: CASSQARASGTLDEQYF
V: TRBV5-5; D: TRBD1; J: TRBJ2-4; size: NA; DNA: TGTGCCAGCAGTAGGACAGGGGAAGCCATTCAGTACTTC; CDR3: CASSRTGEAIQYF
V: TRBV6-6; D: NA; J: TRBJ2-4; size: NA; DNA: TGTGCCAGCAGTCCAACACTAGCCAAAAACATTCAGTACTTC; CDR3: CASSPTLAKNIQYF
V: TRBV5-6; D: NA; J: TRBJ2-3; size: NA; DNA: TGTGCCAGCAGCTTTGCTGGTTCCCCAGATACGCAGTATTTT; CDR3: CASSFAGSPDTQYF
V: TRBV19; D: TRBD1; J: TRBJ1-5; size: NA; DNA: TGTGCCAGTAGGAAGATTGGACAGGGGGCTATCAGCAATCAGCCCCAGCATTTT; CDR3: CASRKIGQGAISNQPQHF
V: TRBV11-2; D: NA; J: TRBJ1-4; size: NA; DNA: TGTGCCAGCAGCTTCTGGGGCTTAGCTAATGAAAAACTGTTTTTT; CDR3: CASSFWGLANEKLFF
V: TRBV5-1; D: NA; J: TRBJ2-5; size: NA; DNA: TGCGCCAGCAGTGCTGGGTCCCAAGAGACCCAGTACTTC; CDR3: CASSAGSQETQYF
V: TRBV18; D: TRBD1; J: TRBJ1-5; size: NA; DNA: TGTGCCAGCTCACCGACAGGGGGCCCTCAGCCCCAGCATTTT; CDR3: CASSPTGGPQPQHF
V: TRBV7-9; D: NA; J: TRBJ2-5; size: NA; DNA: TGTGCCAGCAGCTTAGCCCAGGGTGGAGAGACCCAGTACTTC; CDR3: CASSLAQGGETQYF
V: TRBV9; D: NA; J: TRBJ1-3; size: few; DNA: TGTGCCAGCAGCGTTTCCCCAGCCGAAAACACCATATATTTT; CDR3: CASSVSPAENTIYF
V: TRBV6-5; D: NA; J: TRBJ2-2; size: NA; DNA: TGTGCCAGCAGTTACTCGTGGAGCTTGAGCACCGGGGAGCTGTTTTTT; CDR3: CASSYSWSLSTGELFF
V: TRBV6-4; D: NA; J: TRBJ1-5; size: NA; DNA: TGTGCCAGCAGTGGAGGGTTGGGTCAGCCCCAGCATTTT; CDR3: CASSGGLGQPQHF
V: TRBV9; D: NA; J: TRBJ2-1; size: NA; DNA: TGTGCCAGCAGCGCTCCAGGCTCCTACAATGAGCAGTTCTTC; CDR3: CASSAPGSYNEQFF
V: TRBV5-1; D: NA; J: TRBJ1-1; size: once; DNA: TGCGCCAGCAGCTTGGAGGGCAGGGTTCGGACTGAAGCTTTCTTT; CDR3: CASSLEGRVRTEAFF
V: TRBV6-1; D: TRBD2; J: TRBJ2-1; size: NA; DNA: TGTGCCAGCAGTGTAGCGGGAGTCGACTACAATGAGCAGTTCTTC; CDR3: CASSVAGVDYNEQFF
V: TRBV2; D: TRBD2; J: TRBJ2-7; size: NA; DNA: TGTGCCAGCAGTGAAGGGGCGGCTAGCGGGACTTTAAGCTCCTACGAGCAGTACTTC; CDR3: CASSEGAASGTLSSYEQYF
V: TRBV29-1; D: NA; J: TRBJ2-2; size: NA; DNA: TGCAGCGTTCACCTACAGGGATCGGCCGGGGAGCTGTTTTTT; CDR3: CSVHLQGSAGELFF
V: TRBV19; D: TRBD2; J: TRBJ2-1; size: NA; DNA: TGTGCCAGTAGTTTGGCGGGAGTCGGTAGAGATGAGCAGTTCTTC; CDR3: CASSLAGVGRDEQFF
V: TRBV19; D: TRBD2; J: TRBJ2-1; size: NA; DNA: TGTGCCAGTAGTATGCAAACTAGCGGGAGGGCCAGGGGGAATGAGCAGTTCTTC; CDR3: CASSMQTSGRARGNEQFF
V: TRBV11-3; D: NA; J: TRBJ2-1; size: NA; DNA: TGTGCCAGCAGCTTCCCCCCCGCTAACAATGAGCAGTTCTTC; CDR3: CASSFPPANNEQFF
V: TRBV6-5; D: NA; J: TRBJ2-2; size: NA; DNA: TGTGCCAGCAGTTACTCAACTAGACACGGCGGGGAGCTGTTTTTT; CDR3: CASSYSTRHGGELFF
V: TRBV10-3; D: TRBD1; J: TRBJ2-7; size: few; DNA: TGTGCCGTGGGACAGGGGGCGAGAGGAGAGCAGTACTTC; CDR3: CAVGQGARGEQYF
V: TRBV2; D: NA; J: TRBJ2-7; size: once; DNA: TGTGCCAGTAACCTTTGGGACGGGCCCTACCCCCAGTACTTC; CDR3: CASNLWDGPYPQYF
V: TRBV14; D: NA; J: TRBJ1-3; size: NA; DNA: TGTGCCAGCAGCCGGGAAGCTTCTGGAAACACCATATATTTT; CDR3: CASSREASGNTIYF
V: TRBV11-2; D: NA; J: TRBJ2-7; size: NA; DNA: TGTGCCAGCAGCTTAGGGCGTTCTGTAAGGTATCAGTACTTC; CDR3: CASSLGRSVRYQYF
V: TRBV5-1; D: NA; J: TRBJ2-5; size: NA; DNA: TGCGCCAGCAGCTCCGGACAGACCCAAGAGACCCAGTACTTC; CDR3: CASSSGQTQETQYF